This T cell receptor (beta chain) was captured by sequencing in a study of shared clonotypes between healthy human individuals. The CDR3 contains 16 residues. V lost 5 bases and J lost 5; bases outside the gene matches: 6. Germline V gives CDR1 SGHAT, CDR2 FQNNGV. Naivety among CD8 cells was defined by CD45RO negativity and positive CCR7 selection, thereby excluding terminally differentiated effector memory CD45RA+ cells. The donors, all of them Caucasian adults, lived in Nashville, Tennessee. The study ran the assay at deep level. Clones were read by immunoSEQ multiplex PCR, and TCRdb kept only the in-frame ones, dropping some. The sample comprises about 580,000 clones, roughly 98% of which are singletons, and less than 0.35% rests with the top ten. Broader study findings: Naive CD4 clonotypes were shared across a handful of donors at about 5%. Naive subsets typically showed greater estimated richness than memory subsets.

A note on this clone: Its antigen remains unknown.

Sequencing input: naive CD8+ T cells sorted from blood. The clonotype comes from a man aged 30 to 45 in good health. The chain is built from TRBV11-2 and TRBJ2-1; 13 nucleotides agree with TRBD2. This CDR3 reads CASSPRGTSGDNEQFF. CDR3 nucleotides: TGTGCCAGCAGCCCAAGGGGGACTAGCGGGGACAATGAGCAGTTCTTC.